These 9 T cell receptor beta chains were all obtained from the same sample, sequenced in a study of blood T cell repertoires in COVID-19. Produced via immunoSEQ multiplex PCR; TCRdb's table is partial and in-frame only. Here the sample spans around 200,000 clones, 80% to 85% being singletons. Sequencing was carried out using peripheral blood. These receptors were collected from a woman in her 70s with COVID-19, enrolled during active disease.

This sequence joins TRBV6-5 and TRBJ2-5; 14 bases match TRBD2. Unmatched junction bases numbered 6, after V lost 2 bases and J lost 7 bases. Germline assignment: CDR1 MNHEY and CDR2 SVGAGI. The CDR3 runs 16 residues. DNA of the CDR3: TGTGCCAGCAGTTACGGGACTAGCGGGGGCCGAGGGACCCAGTACTTC. Encoded protein: CASSYGTSGGRGTQYF.

The rearrangement links TRBV27 to TRBJ1-5; perhaps TRBD1 as D (6 bases). V lost 3 bases, J lost 0 bases, and 9 bases lay in between. The germline CDR1 and CDR2 sequences are MNHEY and SMNVEV (reference sequence). The length of the CDR3 is 15 residues. CDR3 sequence: CASSFTGYSNQPQHF. In nucleotides, the CDR3 is TGTGCCAGCAGTTTTACAGGGTATAGCAATCAGCCCCAGCATTTT.

The DNA for the CDR3 is TGTGCCAGCAGCCCCAGGACTAGCTATAGCACAGATACGCAGTATTTT. Protein: CASSPRTSYSTDTQYF. This chain uses TRBV9 with TRBJ2-3; 8 bases line up with TRBD2. This CDR3 is 16 amino acids long. CDR1 is SGDLS and CDR2 is YYNGEE in the germline V gene. The J segment lost 0 bases and the V segment lost 4 bases, leaving 7 bases of the junction unmatched.

This clone was recorded once. This chain connects TRBV6-1 to TRBJ1-6; TRBD1 is a possible D gene (6 bases). The CDR3 has 18 residues. V was cut by 0 bases and J by 7 bases, with 19 bases left in between. Germline CDR1 and CDR2: MNHNS and SASEGT. The CDR3 region is CASSEAPRGPVGNSPLHF. In DNA form, the CDR3 reads TGTGCCAGCAGTGAAGCCCCCAGGGGCCCCGTTGGGAATTCACCCCTCCACTTT.

The chain has TRBV6-5 and TRBJ2-1, with TRBD1 matching 9 bases. The CDR3 runs to 14 residues. Germline V CDR1 and CDR2: MNHEY, SVGAGI. Unmatched junction bases numbered 7, after V lost 6 bases and J lost 7 bases. The CDR3 protein is CASRTGTGSNEQFF. In DNA form, the CDR3 reads TGTGCCAGCAGGACGGGGACAGGGTCGAATGAGCAGTTCTTC.

The V and J genes are TRBV6-4 and TRBJ1-5; no reliable D call. Trimming removed 5 bases from V and 5 bases from J, with 10 bases in between. Germline loops: CDR1 MRHNA, CDR2 SNTAGT. The CDR3 has 13 amino acids. CDR3 residues: CASSLGGDQPQHF. The DNA of the CDR3 is TGTGCCAGCAGTTTGGGCGGGGATCAGCCCCAGCATTTT.

The CDR3 region has the DNA TGTGCCAGCACGTCTCCTAGGAAGAGGCAGAACACTGAAGCTTTCTTT. Protein: CASTSPRKRQNTEAFF. J is TRBJ1-1 and V is TRBV28; no clear D gene. The germline CDR1 and CDR2 sequences are MDHEN and SYDVKM. The CDR3 contains 16 residues. Trimming left V 7 bases short and J 1 base short, with 19 bases between.

This chain uses TRBV11-2 with TRBJ2-2; D uncertain. The CDR3 is 13 residues long. CDR1 is SGHAT and CDR2 is FQNNGV in the germline V gene. With 1 base removed from V and 8 bases from J, the gap between germline ends came to 8 bases. CDR3 amino acids: CASSLVAGGELFF. DNA for the CDR3: TGTGCCAGCAGCTTAGTCGCAGGTGGGGAGCTGTTTTTT.

The chain uses TRBV6-6 and TRBJ2-4, with 7 bases aligning to TRBD2. This CDR3 has 14 residues. The trim removed 2 bases at V and 8 bases at J, leaving 6 bases unmatched. Germline lookup yields CDR1 MNHNY and CDR2 SVGAGI (reference sequence). The CDR3 DNA is TGTGCCAGCAGTTACGGGGGGGGAGCGGACATTCAGTACTTC. As protein: CASSYGGGADIQYF.